This TCR beta chain was profiled in a study of T cell repertoires in urothelial bladder cancer. The overall study: Of more than 9 resected lesions, three were cT2 or greater. General study findings and limits: Carcinoma specimens had fewer T cells than benign specimens. Median infiltrating lymphocyte percentage was more than 1.5% in carcinoma specimens. A single clone reached 1.5% to 2.5% in benign versus up to roughly 15% in carcinoma.

The repertoire was sequenced with immunoSEQ multiplex PCR; TCRdb's copy has only in-frame clones and lacks some. The top ten hold roughly 12% of the sample, which has 5,000 to 7,500 clones, about 70% seen once. For this clone: Its antigen is undetermined.

The V gene's germline CDR1 is MNHEY and CDR2 SVGAGI. CDR3 length equals 14 residues. The V gene end was trimmed by 2 bases and the J gene end by 6 bases; junction bases not matched to a gene: 4. The source of this sequence is a human donor with urothelial carcinoma. The chain is built from TRBV6-5 and TRBJ1-1; TRBD1 aligns across 9 bases. Sequencing used tumor-infiltrating cells from bladder cancer. The CDR3 reads CASSYGTGLSEAFF. The CDR3 DNA reads TGTGCCAGCAGTTACGGGACAGGGCTATCTGAAGCTTTCTTT.